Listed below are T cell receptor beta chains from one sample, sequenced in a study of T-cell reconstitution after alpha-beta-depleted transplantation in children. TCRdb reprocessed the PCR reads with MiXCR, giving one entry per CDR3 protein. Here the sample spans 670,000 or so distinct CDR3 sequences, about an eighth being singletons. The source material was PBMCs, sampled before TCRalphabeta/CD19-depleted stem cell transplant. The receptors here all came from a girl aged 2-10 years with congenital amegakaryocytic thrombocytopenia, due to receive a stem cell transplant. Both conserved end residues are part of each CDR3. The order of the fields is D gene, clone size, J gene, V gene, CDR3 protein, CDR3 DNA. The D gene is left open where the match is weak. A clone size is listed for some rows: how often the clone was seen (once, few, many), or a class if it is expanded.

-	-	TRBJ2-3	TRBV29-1	CSVPWRGTETDTQYF	TGCAGCGTACCATGGAGGGGGACGGAAACAGATACGCAGTATTTT
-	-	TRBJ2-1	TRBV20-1	CSASFARSYNEQFF	TGCAGTGCTAGCTTTGCCCGCTCCTACAATGAGCAGTTCTTC
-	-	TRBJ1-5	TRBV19	CAGNRSGVVDQPQHF	TGTGCCGGGAACCGATCTGGCGTCGTAGATCAGCCCCAGCATTTT
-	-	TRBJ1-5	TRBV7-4	CASSRAGPQHF	TGTGCCAGCAGCAGGGCCGGCCCCCAGCATTTT
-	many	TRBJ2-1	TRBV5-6	CASKRDFANEQFF	TGTGCCAGCAAACGGGACTTCGCCAATGAGCAGTTCTTC
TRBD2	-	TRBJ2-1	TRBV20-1	CSACPEVFGGRAVNEQFF	TGCAGTGCTTGCCCCGAGGTTTTTGGCGGGAGAGCGGTCAATGAGCAGTTCTTC
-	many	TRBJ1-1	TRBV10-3	CATATNVNTEAFF	TGTGCCACCGCGACAAATGTGAACACTGAAGCTTTCTTT
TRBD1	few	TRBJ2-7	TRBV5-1	CASSLDSGTGALEQYF	TGCGCCAGCAGCTTGGATTCCGGGACAGGAGCCCTCGAGCAGTACTTC
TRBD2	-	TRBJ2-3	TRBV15	CATSRDRLAGTDTQYF	TGTGCCACCAGCAGAGATCGACTAGCGGGCACAGATACGCAGTATTTT
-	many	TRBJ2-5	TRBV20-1	CSASPKETQYF	TGCAGTGCTAGTCCGAAGGAGACCCAGTACTTC
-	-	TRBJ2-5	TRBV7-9	CASSLSHSLETQYF	TGTGCCAGCAGCTTAAGTCACAGTTTGGAGACCCAGTACTTC
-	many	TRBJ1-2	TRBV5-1	CASNRTDGYTF	TGCGCCAGCAACCGGACAGACGGCTACACCTTC
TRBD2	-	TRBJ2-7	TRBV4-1	CASSQDASGSSYEQYF	TGCGCCAGCAGCCAAGATGCCAGCGGGAGCTCCTACGAGCAGTACTTC
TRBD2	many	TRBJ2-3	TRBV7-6	CASSEEVSGGSTDTQYF	TGTGCCAGCAGCGAAGAGGTTAGCGGGGGGAGCACAGATACGCAGTATTTT
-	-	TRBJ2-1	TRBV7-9	CASSLEGVVNEQFF	TGTGCCAGCAGCTTAGAAGGGGTAGTGAATGAGCAGTTCTTC
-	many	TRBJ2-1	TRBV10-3	CAISESTSPPNEQFF	TGTGCCATCAGTGAGTCAACGTCGCCTCCCAATGAGCAGTTCTTC
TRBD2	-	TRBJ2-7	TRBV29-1	CSVRPAGNYEQYF	TGCAGCGTTCGTCCAGCGGGAAACTACGAGCAGTACTTC
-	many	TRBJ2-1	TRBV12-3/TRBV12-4	CASSFSTDIYNEQFF	TGTGCCAGCAGTTTTTCCACGGATATCTACAATGAGCAGTTCTTC
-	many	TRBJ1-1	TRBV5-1	CASSLESSGYTEAFF	TGCGCCAGCAGCTTGGAATCCAGCGGATACACTGAAGCTTTCTTT
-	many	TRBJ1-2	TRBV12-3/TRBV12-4	CASTLNQGRYTF	TGTGCCAGCACCTTGAACCAGGGTCGCTACACCTTC
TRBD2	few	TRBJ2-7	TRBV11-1	CASSTSSGTSGASSYEQYF	TGTGCCAGCAGCACCTCCTCCGGGACTAGCGGAGCGAGCTCCTACGAGCAGTACTTC
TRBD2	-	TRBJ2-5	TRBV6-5	CASSYSASGRVGETQYF	TGTGCCAGCAGTTACTCGGCTAGCGGGAGGGTTGGAGAGACCCAGTACTTC
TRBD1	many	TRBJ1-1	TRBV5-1	CASSEDRGLSAEAFF	TGCGCCAGCAGCGAAGACAGGGGATTGTCGGCTGAAGCTTTCTTT
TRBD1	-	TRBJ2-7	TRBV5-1	CASRKGQGAGEQYF	TGCGCCAGCAGGAAAGGACAGGGGGCGGGAGAGCAGTACTTC